This T cell receptor beta chain was profiled in a study of response to subunit inactivated influenza vaccine (dated by TCRdb to the late 2010s). Turning to the overall study: To follow how T cells responded to a trivalent subunit inactivated influenza vaccine, the researchers relied on deep quantitative profiling of the T cell receptor repertoire.

V gives up 8 bases and J gives up 4 bases, and the segment between their germline ends measures 23 bases. The CDR3, cysteine through phenylalanine, is 17 amino acids long. Of the read, only the CDR3 DNA is kept; its 51 bases are in frame from base 1. This clonotype was observed at least ten times. Its antigen target is currently unknown. Qualities for individual bases were not recorded, and no much larger clone is one base off. General findings and caveats noted by the study authors: The authors proposed that each seasonal influenza vaccination may bring in only a limited number of new T cells.

Preparation of the library involved RT-PCR. The sequencer listed for this sample is Illumina HiSeq 2500. TCRdb passed the public sequencing reads through fastp at Q25 and MiXCR, retaining productive beta sequences. CDR3 protein sequences are deduplicated, and each keeps its most common genes and DNA. This sample lists roughly 760,000 distinct CDR3 sequences; 21% were detected once. The top ten clonotypes cover roughly 10% of the sample. Recombination linked TRBV12-3 or TRBV12-4 to TRBJ2-2, with TRBD1 as a weak D call on 6 bases. The source material was PBMCs from blood, sampled about 5 days after vaccination. The clonotype was recovered from a man aged 50 to 59 who received an inactivated influenza vaccine. Donor details come from another sample of the same person, matched by shared clones. For the CDR3, the sequence is CASVGVWGQGSTGELFF. The DNA sequence reads TGTGCCAGCGTTGGGGTATGGGGGCAGGGTAGCACCGGGGAGCTGTTTTTT.